Below, 17 T cell receptor beta chains from the same sample are listed, as sequenced in a study of glioma-infiltrating T cells after dendritic cell vaccination (dated by TCRdb to about 2016). Libraries were prepared through the immunoSEQ multiplex PCR assay. TCRdb provides this immuneACCESS table in a form limited to in-frame rearrangements. Some clones are lacking; in checked studies, under half of them reflect an unresolved V gene, and why the rest are absent is not known. Within this sample are roughly 83,000 clones, with 85% to 90% of them counted one time only. The ten largest clones capture around a sixth of the sample. The specimen was blood, collected before dendritic cell vaccination. The origin of the receptors is a human donor with glioblastoma.

The gene calls are TRBV4-2 and TRBJ1-5; 10 bases map to TRBD1. The CDR3 sequence is 17 residues long. With V trimmed by 1 base and J by 5 bases, 8 bases remained unmatched. The germline V gene has CDR1 LGHNA and CDR2 YNFKEQ. This chain's CDR3 is CASSQAERGQGHQPQHF. As DNA, the CDR3 is TGTGCCAGCAGCCAAGCTGAGAGGGGACAGGGGCATCAGCCCCAGCATTTT.

The V call is TRBV10-3, the J call TRBJ1-6, with D maybe TRBD1 (5 bases). In germline, CDR1 is ENHRY, CDR2 SYGVKD. V lost 4 bases, J lost 7 bases, and 11 bases lay in between. CDR3 size: 14 residues. The CDR3 here is CAISVDSSNSPLHF. DNA for the CDR3: TGTGCCATCAGTGTTGACAGTTCCAATTCACCCCTCCACTTT.

This clone was seen a single time. V is TRBV4-1 and J is TRBJ2-5; D is perhaps TRBD2 (5 bases). V lost 0 bases and J 3 bases, leaving 14 bases between the germline ends. This CDR3 comprises 16 residues. CDR1 and CDR2 (germline): MGHRA, YSYEKL. The CDR3 sequence is CASSQEMGRWEETQYF. The CDR3 DNA reads as TGCGCCAGCAGCCAAGAGATGGGGAGATGGGAAGAGACCCAGTACTTC.

V is TRBV4-3 and J is TRBJ2-7; TRBD2 aligns across 7 bases. The germline V gene has CDR1 LGHNA and CDR2 YSLEER. V shed 1 base and J 4 bases; nucleotides not matched to a gene: 19. This CDR3 is 19 amino acids long. The CDR3 DNA sequence: TGCGCCAGCAGCCAAGTTTCGCTAGCGGAGACACCCCGTCTTTACGAGCAGTACTTC. It is translated as CASSQVSLAETPRLYEQYF.

This chain links TRBV18 with TRBJ1-1; no firm D call. The CDR3 is 13 residues long. From germline, CDR1 is KGHSH and CDR2 LQKENI. Trimming stripped 4 bases from V and 1 base from J, with 7 bases between. In nucleotides, the CDR3 is TGTGCCAGCTCACAACAGACGAACACTGAAGCTTTCTTT. It specifies CASSQQTNTEAFF.

The chain uses TRBV19 and TRBJ1-2; 7 nucleotides match TRBD1. J lost 5 bases, V lost 4 bases, and 7 bases had no gene match. CDR3 size: 14 residues. Per the germline V gene, CDR1 is LNHDA and CDR2 is SQIVND (reference sequence). The CDR3 spells CASSTNRDRYGYTF. The DNA for the CDR3 is TGTGCCAGTAGTACCAACCGGGACAGATATGGCTACACCTTC.

The chain has TRBV7-2 and TRBJ2-5, with 8 bases matching TRBD2. Germline assignment: CDR1 SGHTA and CDR2 FQGNSA. There are 15 residues in the CDR3. The V and J ends lost 2 bases and 4 bases, in that order; junction bases with no gene match: 6. CDR3 sequence reads: CASSLIGGAGETQYF. CDR3 nucleotides: TGTGCCAGCAGCTTAATCGGGGGGGCCGGAGAGACCCAGTACTTC.

The chain links TRBV5-6 to TRBJ2-2, with TRBD1 matching 7 bases. V shed 0 bases, J shed 3 bases, and the junction held 5 bases outside the gene matches. CDR1 SGHDT and CDR2 YYEEEE come from the germline V gene. The CDR3 loop spans 16 amino acids. CDR3: CASSLVQGRHTGELFF. CDR3 DNA: TGTGCCAGCAGCTTGGTACAGGGGCGACACACCGGGGAGCTGTTTTTT.

This chain joins TRBV23-1 and TRBJ2-2; D might be TRBD1 (5 bases). TRBV23-1 is sorted into the ORF group, with uncertain function. V was pared by 2 bases and J by 5 bases, with 15 bases between. This CDR3 spans 16 amino acids. The CDR3 coding sequence is TGCGCCAGCAGTCAAAGAGGCAGGGTAAAGACCGGGGAGCTGTTTTTT. Protein sequence: CASSQRGRVKTGELFF.

V gene TRBV7-2 combines with J gene TRBJ2-3; 11 bases are shared with TRBD2. The germline CDR1 and CDR2 sequences are SGHTA and FQGNSA. V lost 1 base to trimming and J lost 3 bases; unmatched junction nucleotides: 3. CDR3 length: 16 residues. The CDR3 region has the DNA TGTGCCAGCAGCTTAGTTAGCGGGGGGGCAACAGATACGCAGTATTTT. Translating it yields CASSLVSGGATDTQYF.

J is TRBJ2-5 and V is TRBV5-5; D is possibly TRBD2 (5 bases). Germline V CDR1 and CDR2: SGHKS, YYEKEE (reference sequence). The V and J ends lost 2 bases and 5 bases respectively, with 16 bases between them. The CDR3 has 15 amino acids. The CDR3, as DNA: TGTGCCAGCAGCTTCGGTTTAGGACTCGGGGAGACCCAGTACTTC. Translated: CASSFGLGLGETQYF.

In its sample, this clone was seen once. The genes are TRBV27 and TRBJ2-7; no firm D call. Germline-derived CDR1 and CDR2 are MNHEY and SMNVEV (reference sequence). The CDR3 is 13 amino acids. V was cut by 6 bases and J by 3 bases, with 12 bases left in between. The CDR3 region has the DNA TGTGCCAGCAGCCCCACCCTCGGCTACGAGCAGTACTTC. It translates to CASSPTLGYEQYF.

J is TRBJ2-7 and V is TRBV13, with unresolved D. From germline, CDR1 is PRHDT and CDR2 FYEKMQ (reference sequence). Deletions cut 4 bases from V and 7 bases from J, with 14 bases between. The CDR3 covers 13 residues. The CDR3 sequence is CASSSRPIAEQYF. For the CDR3, the DNA is TGTGCCAGCAGCTCCCGCCCCATCGCGGAGCAGTACTTC.

The chain links TRBV9 to TRBJ1-4; weak D call: TRBD1 (5 bases). The CDR3 has 15 residues. V was cut by 1 base and J by 8 bases, with 15 bases left in between. Germline V lookup: CDR1 SGDLS, CDR2 YYNGEE. The CDR3 protein is CASSVQPGLGEKLFF. CDR3 in DNA: TGTGCCAGCAGCGTACAGCCAGGGTTAGGGGAAAAACTGTTTTTT.

This clone was observed a single time. V gene TRBV28 combines with J gene TRBJ2-5; D not certain. The ends were cut back, 3 bases at V and 1 base at J, with 6 bases in the middle. Germline V lookup: CDR1 MDHEN, CDR2 SYDVKM. The CDR3 is 13 residues long. CDR3 DNA sequence: TGTGCCAGCAGTTTCACCAGCCAAGAGACCCAGTACTTC. This gives the protein CASSFTSQETQYF.

The chain links TRBV5-1 to TRBJ2-7, with TRBD1 matching over 10 bases. Germline V gives CDR1 SGHRS, CDR2 YFSETQ. This CDR3 contains 14 residues. J lost 6 bases, V lost 0 bases, and 3 bases had no gene match. The CDR3 bases are TGCGCCAGCAGCTTGGTAGGGACAGGGGTCGAGCAGTACTTC. As protein: CASSLVGTGVEQYF.

The rearrangement links TRBV30 to TRBJ2-7; 7 nucleotides agree with TRBD1. CDR3 length: 16 residues. The germline gives CDR1 GTSNPN, CDR2 SVGIG (reference sequence). V gave up 1 base and J gave up 0 bases; unmatched junction bases: 9. Here the CDR3 DNA reads TGTGCCTGGAGTGGCACCGGGACAGACAGCTCCTACGAGCAGTACTTC. Translated: CAWSGTGTDSSYEQYF.